These 27 T cell receptor beta chains share one sample of origin, sequenced in a study of blood T cell repertoires in COVID-19. Profiling relied on immunoSEQ multiplex PCR, and the TCRdb table lists in-frame clones only, not all of them. In the table there are 150,000 to 160,000 clones, roughly 78% of which are singletons. Specimen: peripheral blood. The source is a man older than 75 with acute or convalescent COVID-19.

This clone was found a few times. The V gene is TRBV5-1, the J gene TRBJ1-2; TRBD1 is a possible D gene (5 bases). The germline CDR1 and CDR2 sequences are SGHRS and YFSETQ. With 4 bases removed from V and 7 bases from J, the gap between germline ends came to 17 bases. CDR3 length: 14 amino acids. The CDR3 DNA reads TGCGCCAGCAGCCCTGATATGGGGCTTGGTGGCTACACCTTC. Protein product: CASSPDMGLGGYTF.

V gene TRBV5-4 combines with J gene TRBJ1-1; a possible D gene is TRBD1 (5 bases). V lost 4 bases and J lost 8, with 21 bases in between. The CDR3 consists of 15 residues. CDR1 and CDR2 (germline): SGHNT, YYREEE (reference sequence). The CDR3 DNA reads TGTGCCAGCAGCGACCGCAGGGTAACTTCGGGCGAAGCTTTCTTT. Translation gives CASSDRRVTSGEAFF.

The J gene is TRBJ1-5, the V gene TRBV5-1; 7 nucleotides match TRBD1. The germline CDR1 and CDR2 sequences are SGHRS and YFSETQ. The CDR3 contains 15 residues. V lost 0 bases, J lost 0 bases, and 0 bases stayed unmatched. The CDR3 is CASSLGDSSNQPQHF. CDR3 nucleotides: TGCGCCAGCAGCTTGGGGGACAGTAGCAATCAGCCCCAGCATTTT.

The chain is built from TRBV7-2 and TRBJ2-3; 8 bases map to TRBD2. The CDR3 consists of 17 residues. V gave up 3 bases and J gave up 4 bases; unmatched junction bases: 12. Germline assignment: CDR1 SGHTA and CDR2 FQGNSA. Here the CDR3 reads CASSFRTGGALADTQYF. The CDR3 DNA follows: TGTGCCAGCAGCTTCAGGACCGGGGGGGCTCTTGCAGATACGCAGTATTTT. Full variable domain (remainder filled in from reference TRBV7-2 and TRBJ2-3): GAGVSQSPSNKVTEKGKDVELRCDPISGHTALYWYRQSLGQGLEFLIYFQGNSAPDKSGLPSDRFSAERTGGSVSTLTIQRTQQEDSAVYLCASSFRTGGALADTQYFGPGTRLTVL.

V gene TRBV27 combines with J gene TRBJ2-7; no reliable D call. The V and J ends lost 5 bases and 3 bases respectively, with 14 bases between them. The CDR3 consists of 14 residues. Germline V lookup: CDR1 MNHEY, CDR2 SMNVEV (reference sequence). The CDR3 DNA sequence: TGTGCCAGCAGTCGAATCCCTCGGAGCTACGAGCAGTACTTC. Its translation is CASSRIPRSYEQYF.

V usage is TRBV5-1 and J usage is TRBJ2-3, with 9 bases matching TRBD2. The CDR3 covers 15 residues. CDR1 is SGHRS and CDR2 is YFSETQ in the germline V gene. Trimming took 0 bases from V and 6 from J; bases not matched to a gene: 5. CDR3 residues: CASSLEGGGADTQYF. CDR3 sequence (DNA): TGCGCCAGCAGCTTGGAGGGCGGGGGGGCGGATACGCAGTATTTT.

CDR3 coding DNA: TGCAGCGTTGGCCATACCTCAACTAGAGTCCGAGATACGCAGTATTTT. Protein product: CSVGHTSTRVRDTQYF. The V and J genes are TRBV29-1 and TRBJ2-3, with D possibly being TRBD2 (5 bases). V was trimmed by 4 bases and J by 5 bases, leaving 22 bases between them. CDR3 length: 16 amino acids. Germline V gene lookup returns CDR1 SQVTM and CDR2 ANQGSEA.

This rearrangement joins TRBV3-1 (or the pseudogene TRBV3-2) to TRBJ2-5; 11 bases map to TRBD2. This CDR3 contains 18 residues. J was trimmed by 5 bases and V by 1 base; bases with no gene match: 12. CDR1 and CDR2 from the germline V gene are LGHDT and YNNKEL (reference sequence). DNA of the CDR3: TGTGCCAGCAGCCAAGGCGTACTAGCGGGGGATAGGAGGGAGACCCAGTACTTC. Translating gives CASSQGVLAGDRRETQYF.

V is TRBV3-1 (or the pseudogene TRBV3-2) and J is TRBJ1-3, with 8 bases that match TRBD1. Germline V gives CDR1 LGHDT, CDR2 YNNKEL (reference sequence). V was clipped by 3 bases and J by 1 base; unmatched bases: 2. CDR3 length: 15 amino acids. The chain's CDR3 is CASSQDRASGNTIYF. CDR3 DNA sequence: TGTGCCAGCAGCCAGGACAGGGCGTCTGGAAACACCATATATTTT.

This clone was found a few times. V is TRBV2 and J is TRBJ1-1; TRBD1 is a possible D gene (6 bases). V dropped 7 bases and J dropped 5 bases, with 14 bases sitting between them. The CDR3 is 13 residues long. Germline values: CDR1 SNHLY, CDR2 FYNNEI. CDR3 nucleotide sequence: TGTGCCAGCAACCTACAGGGATGGACTGAAGCTTTCTTT. It specifies CASNLQGWTEAFF.

As DNA, the CDR3 is TGTGCCAGCAGTTTCACATTGGACACTGAAGCTTTCTTT. Translation: CASSFTLDTEAFF. This chain connects TRBV12-3 or TRBV12-4 to TRBJ1-1; D is unclear. The CDR3 covers 13 residues. V gave up 3 bases and J gave up 3 bases, with 8 bases separating them.

The rearrangement links TRBV5-8 to TRBJ1-6; no firm D call. V was clipped by 4 bases and J by 5 bases, with 16 bases between them. Germline V gives CDR1 SGHTS, CDR2 YDEGEE. This CDR3 region has 16 residues. The CDR3 DNA reads as TGTGCCAGCAGCGCCCCCGGGGTTATAAATAATTCACCCCTCCACTTT. Encoded protein: CASSAPGVINNSPLHF.

This rearrangement joins TRBV7-9 to TRBJ2-1; 9 nucleotides match TRBD1. Germline CDR1 and CDR2: SEHNR and FQNEAQ (reference sequence). This CDR3 is 15 amino acids long. The trim removed 5 bases at V and 6 bases at J, leaving 8 bases unmatched. The DNA for the CDR3 is TGTGCCAGCAGCCGGGACAGGGCAATGGGCAATGAGCAGTTCTTC. It specifies CASSRDRAMGNEQFF.

This chain joins TRBV11-2 and TRBJ2-2, with a weak D call TRBD1 (5 bases). The CDR3 spans 14 residues. Germline CDR1 reads SGHAT; CDR2 reads FQNNGV. V lost 6 bases and J 1 base, leaving 9 bases between the germline ends. The CDR3 DNA reads as TGTGCCAGCAGGCGTACAGGGAACACCGGGGAGCTGTTTTTT. As protein: CASRRTGNTGELFF. Full variable domain (remainder filled in from reference TRBV11-2 and TRBJ2-2): EAGVAQSPRYKIIEKRQSVAFWCNPISGHATLYWYQQILGQGPKLLIQFQNNGVVDDSQLPKDRFSAERLKGVDSTLKIQPAKLEDSAVYLCASRRTGNTGELFFGEGSRLTVL.

DNA for the CDR3: TGTGCCAGCAACAGGGGCTCCTACGAGCAGTACGTC. Translating gives CASNRGSYEQYV. The chain is built from TRBV6-5 and TRBJ2-7, with 7 bases matching TRBD1. The CDR3 consists of 12 residues. Germline-derived CDR1 and CDR2 are MNHEY and SVGAGI. J was trimmed by 0 bases and V by 7 bases; bases with no gene match: 0.

The gene calls are TRBV3-1 (or the pseudogene TRBV3-2) and TRBJ1-4; 7 bases map to TRBD1. The V segment lost 5 bases and the J segment 1 base; nucleotides outside the gene matches: 4. Germline V CDR1 and CDR2: LGHDT, YNNKEL (reference sequence). This CDR3 region has 15 residues. CDR3 amino acids: CASSFYRGTNEKLFF. The CDR3, as DNA: TGTGCCAGCAGCTTTTACAGGGGAACTAATGAAAAACTGTTTTTT.

The chain is built from TRBV5-1 and TRBJ2-5, with TRBD1 identical over 11 bases. Losses at the gene ends were 0 bases for V and 3 bases for J; bases not matched to a gene: 4. Germline V CDR1 and CDR2: SGHRS, YFSETQ. The CDR3 has 16 residues. The CDR3 sequence is CASSLGSGQGEETQYF. For the CDR3, the DNA is TGCGCCAGCAGCTTGGGATCGGGACAGGGGGAAGAGACCCAGTACTTC.

The rearrangement uses TRBV19 and TRBJ2-5; 10 bases are a match to TRBD2. CDR1 is LNHDA and CDR2 is SQIVND in the germline V gene (reference sequence). The CDR3 has 16 residues. The V segment lost 8 bases and the J segment 4 bases; nucleotides outside the gene matches: 13. The CDR3 DNA reads as TGTGCCAGTGGCCCTAGCGGGGGACGTAGGCGAGAGACCCAGTACTTC. Residues: CASGPSGGRRRETQYF.

The chain combines TRBV15 with TRBJ2-3; 9 bases align to TRBD2. This CDR3 has 15 residues. In germline, CDR1 is LNHNV, CDR2 YYDKDF (reference sequence). After removal of 8 bases from V and 3 bases from J, the junction contained 9 bases not matched to a gene. CDR3 region: CATPTCGGATDTQYF. The CDR3 nucleotides read TGTGCCACCCCCACTTGCGGGGGGGCGACAGATACGCAGTATTTT.

This clone was seen more than once but under ten times. This chain uses TRBV7-9 with TRBJ2-7; 9 nucleotides line up with TRBD1. In germline, CDR1 is SEHNR, CDR2 FQNEAQ (reference sequence). The V segment lost 5 bases and the J segment 1 base; nucleotides outside the gene matches: 6. The CDR3 contains 15 residues. The CDR3 here is CASSPGQGISYEQYF. CDR3 bases: TGTGCCAGCAGCCCAGGACAGGGGATTTCCTACGAGCAGTACTTC.

This clone came up once. The chain links TRBV3-1 (or the pseudogene TRBV3-2) to TRBJ1-2, with 11 bases matching TRBD1. There are 15 residues in the CDR3. Germline V CDR1 and CDR2: LGHDT, YNNKEL (reference sequence). Trimming removed 1 base from V and 8 bases from J; junction bases left unmatched: 6. This CDR3 reads CASSQVMDRGQGYTF. The CDR3 nucleotides read TGTGCCAGCAGCCAAGTGATGGACAGGGGGCAGGGCTACACCTTC.

The sample holds a few counts of this clone. This specimen includes other DNA sequences encoding the same CDR3. The V and J genes are TRBV25-1 and TRBJ1-2; maybe TRBD1 (6 bases). Germline lookup yields CDR1 MGHDK and CDR2 SYGVNS. The V end lost 3 bases, the J end lost 4 bases, and 6 bases lay between the germline ends. The CDR3 spans 12 residues. CDR3 sequence: CASSDRGYGYTF. The CDR3 DNA sequence: TGTGCCAGCAGTGACAGGGGCTATGGCTACACCTTC.

The chain has TRBV7-8 and TRBJ2-1, with TRBD1 matching over 7 bases. Per the germline V gene, CDR1 is SGHVS and CDR2 is FQNEAQ. V shed 5 bases, J shed 7 bases, and the junction held 23 bases outside the gene matches. The CDR3 sequence is 19 residues long. CDR3 loop: CASSRAGGPRRSTWNEQFF. The CDR3 region has the DNA TGTGCCAGCAGCCGAGCAGGGGGACCCCGGCGGTCTACATGGAATGAGCAGTTCTTC. Full variable domain (remainder filled in from reference TRBV7-8 and TRBJ2-1): GAGVSQSPRYKVAKRGQDVALRCDPISGHVSLFWYQQALGQGPEFLTYFQNEAQLDKSGLPSDRFFAERPEGSVSTLKIQRTQQEDSAVYLCASSRAGGPRRSTWNEQFFGPGTRLTVL.

The chain links TRBV5-4 to TRBJ1-3; 7 bases agree with TRBD1. Germline trimming cut 4 bases from V and 4 bases from J; bases unmatched to any gene: 2. Germline CDR1 reads SGHNT; CDR2 reads YYREEE (reference sequence). The CDR3 is 13 residues long. The CDR3 reads CASSQGQGNTIYF. CDR3 in DNA: TGTGCCAGCAGCCAGGGACAGGGAAACACCATATATTTT.

This clone appeared a few times. The rearrangement uses TRBV5-1 and TRBJ1-4; D gene ambiguous. This CDR3 is built from 15 residues. V lost 0 bases and J lost 0, with 6 bases in between. Germline V gene data show CDR1 as SGHRS and CDR2 as YFSETQ. CDR3 coding DNA: TGCGCCAGCAGCTTGGGCTATGCAACTAATGAAAAACTGTTTTTT. Translated, it gives CASSLGYATNEKLFF.

Here the CDR3 DNA reads TGTGCCAGCAGTTCACAACTAGCGGGTGACACAGATACGCAGTATTTT. Protein product: CASSSQLAGDTDTQYF. This chain links TRBV5-5 with TRBJ2-3; TRBD2 agrees at 9 bases. The CDR3 consists of 16 residues. CDR1 is SGHKS, CDR2 YYEKEE, per germline (reference sequence). V shed 5 bases and J 2 bases; nucleotides not matched to a gene: 9.

The V and J genes are TRBV5-4 and TRBJ2-2; 7 bases line up with TRBD1. In germline, CDR1 is SGHNT, CDR2 YYREEE (reference sequence). The ends lost 4 bases at V and 3 bases at J; junction bases unmatched: 9. The CDR3 extends over 16 amino acids. The CDR3 bases are TGTGCCAGCAGCCAAGCAGCCGGGACAGACACCGGGGAGCTGTTTTTT. Translation: CASSQAAGTDTGELFF.